These 30 T cell receptor beta chains came from one sample sequenced in a study of T cell responses to AZD1222 COVID-19 vaccine. Some clones are missing from TCRdb's copy, which holds only in-frame ones; the method was immunoSEQ multiplex PCR. The table includes about 150,000 clones, approximately 85% detected once. The source material was peripheral blood, sampled on day 0 of AZD1222 vaccination. These TCRs come from an adult in good health.

This clone was found a few times. This chain uses TRBV7-2 with TRBJ2-3; D is unclear. Germline lookup yields CDR1 SGHTA and CDR2 FQGNSA. The CDR3 runs to 11 residues. Between the trimmed V and J ends, which lost 0 bases and 5 bases, there was a span of 0 bases. CDR3: CASSLADTQYF. The CDR3 coding sequence is TGTGCCAGCAGCTTAGCAGATACGCAGTATTTT.

A note on this clone: Other nucleotide sequences in the sample specify the same CDR3. J is TRBJ1-1 and V is TRBV5-1; no clear D. This CDR3 is 14 amino acids long. The V end was cut by 0 bases, the J end by 2 bases, with 8 bases between. Germline values: CDR1 SGHRS, CDR2 YFSETQ. In DNA form, the CDR3 reads TGCGCCAGCAGCTTGGTCGGCAGAAACACTGAAGCTTTCTTT. Translated: CASSLVGRNTEAFF.

The chain recombines TRBV6-2 or TRBV6-3 with TRBJ2-1; TRBD2 agrees at 13 bases. CDR1 MNHEY and CDR2 SVGEGT come from the germline V gene. The CDR3 is 15 amino acids. With 6 bases clipped from V and 4 bases from J, the junction kept 3 bases outside the gene matches. CDR3 sequence (DNA): TGTGCCAGCAGCCCGACTAGCGGGAGGTACAATGAGCAGTTCTTC. Translated, it gives CASSPTSGRYNEQFF.

This clone was seen a handful of times. This sequence joins TRBV13 and TRBJ2-7, with 16 bases lining up with TRBD2. The CDR3 length is 16 residues. J was trimmed by 4 bases and V by 5 bases; bases with no gene match: 5. CDR1 is PRHDT and CDR2 is FYEKMQ in the germline V gene (reference sequence). CDR3 loop: CASSLGLAGGSYEQYF. CDR3 nucleotides: TGTGCCAGCAGCCTGGGACTAGCGGGAGGGTCGTACGAGCAGTACTTC.

The chain is built from TRBV2 and TRBJ2-2, with D uncertain. From germline, CDR1 is SNHLY and CDR2 FYNNEI. The CDR3 contains 13 residues. Trimming pared 4 bases from V and 2 bases from J, leaving 5 bases between. CDR3 region: CASSGSNTGELFF. DNA of the CDR3: TGTGCCAGCAGTGGGAGTAACACCGGGGAGCTGTTTTTT.

V gene TRBV27 combines with J gene TRBJ2-3, with TRBD1 matching over 8 bases. The germline CDR1 and CDR2 sequences are MNHEY and SMNVEV (reference sequence). V lost 7 bases to trimming and J lost 1 base; unmatched junction nucleotides: 10. This CDR3 has 16 amino acids. The CDR3 DNA reads TGTGCCAGCACGTCCCCAGGGGGCCTGCGCACAGATACGCAGTATTTT. This translates into CASTSPGGLRTDTQYF.

The CDR3 loop is CASTPVGTVGNQPQHF. The CDR3, as DNA: TGTGCCAGCACCCCGGTCGGCACCGTGGGGAATCAGCCCCAGCATTTT. The chain uses TRBV6-2 or TRBV6-3 and TRBJ1-5, with D unresolved. CDR1 is MNHEY, CDR2 SVGEGT, per germline. There are 16 residues in the CDR3. Deletions cut 7 bases from V and 4 bases from J, with 20 bases between.

The CDR3 region has the DNA TGCAGCGGAAGATCTGCGAACACTGAAGCTTTCTTT. Encoded protein: CSGRSANTEAFF. The V gene is TRBV29-1, the J gene TRBJ1-1; D ambiguous. Trimming took off 7 bases at V and 1 base at J, with 10 bases between the two ends. This CDR3 has 12 amino acids. The germline gives CDR1 SQVTM, CDR2 ANQGSEA.

The chain combines TRBV12-1 with TRBJ2-5; TRBD1, the table's D call, was not compared with the DNA. TRBV12-1 is designated a pseudogene. The CDR3 runs to 16 residues. The CDR3 here is CASSSTGTNLVETQYF. In nucleotides, the CDR3 is TGTGCCAGCAGCTCCACAGGCACCAACCTCGTTGAGACCCAGTACTTC.

V gene TRBV6-5 combines with J gene TRBJ1-1; the D gene is possibly TRBD1 (6 bases). The CDR3 sequence is 13 residues long. In germline, CDR1 is MNHEY, CDR2 SVGAGI. V gave up 7 bases and J gave up 2 bases, with 11 bases separating them. The CDR3 DNA follows: TGTGCCAGCACCGCGACAGGAAACACTGAAGCTTTCTTT. Encoded protein: CASTATGNTEAFF.

The chain recombines TRBV2 with TRBJ1-3; D unresolved. Trimming cost V 6 bases and J 0 bases, with 6 bases left between them. Germline lookup yields CDR1 SNHLY and CDR2 FYNNEI. The CDR3 contains 13 residues. Here the CDR3 reads CASRESSGNTIYF. In DNA form, the CDR3 reads TGTGCCAGCAGAGAGAGCTCTGGAAACACCATATATTTT.

In DNA, the CDR3 is TGTGCCATCAGTGAGAGACTACAGGGGGCGCAAAATTCACCCCTCCACTTT. Translation gives CAISERLQGAQNSPLHF. The chain combines TRBV10-3 with TRBJ1-6, with TRBD1 matching over 9 bases. The CDR3 sequence is 17 residues long. The ends lost 2 bases at V and 7 bases at J; junction bases unmatched: 9. Germline V gene sequence: CDR1 ENHRY, CDR2 SYGVKD.

The gene calls are TRBV9 and TRBJ1-6, with no clear D. The V end lost 4 bases, the J end lost 2 bases, and 7 bases lay between the germline ends. Looked up from germline, CDR1 is SGDLS and CDR2 is YYNGEE. CDR3 size: 14 residues. The CDR3 DNA reads as TGTGCCAGCAGCATAGGTACCTATAATTCACCCCTCCACTTT. It is translated as CASSIGTYNSPLHF.

This clone was observed a handful of times. The CDR3 DNA is TGTGCCAGCAGCGCCGGACAGGGGAATTCACCCCTCCACTTT. It is translated as CASSAGQGNSPLHF. This sequence joins TRBV7-8 and TRBJ1-6, with TRBD1 matching 9 bases. The germline gives CDR1 SGHVS, CDR2 FQNEAQ. V shed 5 bases and J 7 bases; nucleotides not matched to a gene: 3. The CDR3 covers 14 residues.

V gene TRBV4-1 combines with J gene TRBJ2-1; 14 bases align to TRBD2. This CDR3 has 16 amino acids. V was clipped by 2 bases and J by 8 bases; unmatched bases: 5. Germline V gives CDR1 MGHRA, CDR2 YSYEKL. The CDR3 coding sequence is TGCGCCAGCAGCCAACGGGGACTAGCGGGGGAGGATGAGCAGTTCTTC. Translating it yields CASSQRGLAGEDEQFF.

V and J are TRBV7-6 and TRBJ1-6, with 7 bases fitting TRBD1. CDR1 is SGHVS, CDR2 FNYEAQ, per germline. This CDR3 has 15 amino acids. V shed 5 bases and J 6 bases; nucleotides not matched to a gene: 7. The CDR3 sequence: CASSLRTGLNSPLHF. The DNA of the CDR3 is TGTGCCAGCAGCCTACGGACAGGTCTTAATTCACCCCTCCACTTT. The full variable domain, in which reference TRBV7-6 and TRBJ1-6 provide the parts outside the CDR3, is GAGVSQSPRYKVTKRGQDVALRCDPISGHVSLYWYRQALGQGPEFLTYFNYEAQQDKSGLPNDRFSAERPEGSISTLTIQRTEQRDSAMYRCASSLRTGLNSPLHFGNGTRLTVT.

This clone appeared a few times. The CDR3, as DNA: TGTGCCACGGAGAGTAGGTACAGGGCTAGTTCACCCCTCCACTTT. Encoded protein: CATESRYRASSPLHF. The gene calls are TRBV19 and TRBJ1-6; TRBD1 might be the D (6 bases). The CDR3 sequence is 15 residues long. Germline V CDR1 and CDR2: LNHDA, SQIVND (reference sequence). V lost 10 bases and J 9 bases, leaving 22 bases between the germline ends. Full variable domain (remainder filled in from reference TRBV19 and TRBJ1-6): DGGITQSPKYLFRKEGQNVTLSCEQNLNHDAMYWYRQDPGQGLRLIYYSQIVNDFQKGDIAEGYSVSREKKESFPLTVTSAQKNPTAFYLCATESRYRASSPLHFGNGTRLTVT.

This clone was picked up a small number of times. The CDR3 loop reads CASSQLTLAGVDEQYF. The CDR3 nucleotides read TGCGCCAGCAGCCAACTGACCCTAGCGGGAGTAGACGAGCAGTACTTC. The V call is TRBV4-1, the J call TRBJ2-7, with 10 bases fitting TRBD2. This CDR3 has 16 residues. The germline V gene encodes CDR1 MGHRA and CDR2 YSYEKL. The V segment lost 2 bases and the J segment 5 bases; nucleotides outside the gene matches: 9.

Only one count was recorded for this clone. The V and J genes are TRBV10-3 and TRBJ1-1, with D uncertain. This CDR3 spans 11 amino acids. Trimming pared 4 bases from V and 4 bases from J, leaving 4 bases between. Per germline, CDR1 ENHRY and CDR2 SYGVKD. CDR3: CAISGGTEAFF. Written as DNA, the CDR3 is TGTGCCATCAGTGGAGGCACTGAAGCTTTCTTT.

The genes are TRBV15 and TRBJ2-1; 9 nucleotides line up with TRBD2. Germline V gene sequence: CDR1 LNHNV, CDR2 YYDKDF (reference sequence). The V gene end was trimmed by 5 bases and the J gene end by 7 bases; junction bases not matched to a gene: 9. This CDR3 has 15 amino acids. The CDR3: CATSPSGTQGNEQFF. The CDR3, as DNA: TGTGCCACCAGCCCTAGCGGGACCCAGGGGAATGAGCAGTTCTTC.

This sequence joins TRBV6-5 and TRBJ1-3; a weak D match, TRBD1 (5 bases). V was pared by 2 bases and J by 0 bases, with 5 bases between. The germline CDR1 and CDR2 sequences are MNHEY and SVGAGI. CDR3 length: 14 residues. DNA for the CDR3: TGTGCCAGCAGTTACGACAGCTCTGGAAACACCATATATTTT. Translating gives CASSYDSSGNTIYF.

This clone was counted only a few times. V gene TRBV24-1 combines with J gene TRBJ1-3; D is uncertain. In germline, CDR1 is KGHDR, CDR2 SFDVKD. CDR3 length: 16 residues. With 1 base removed from V and 0 bases from J, the gap between germline ends came to 9 bases. The CDR3 DNA reads TGTGCCACCAGTGATTTCGCAGGAGTCTCTGGAAACACCATATATTTT. It translates to CATSDFAGVSGNTIYF.

The CDR3 region has the DNA TGTGCCAGCACCACCGGGACAGGGGGCGCCTGGCAGCCCCAGCATTTT. It codes for CASTTGTGGAWQPQHF. The rearrangement links TRBV7-9 to TRBJ1-5; TRBD1 aligns across 12 bases. From germline, CDR1 is SEHNR and CDR2 FQNEAQ (reference sequence). The CDR3 loop spans 16 amino acids. Trimming removed 7 bases from V and 7 bases from J; junction bases left unmatched: 11. Full variable domain (outside the CDR3, taken from reference TRBV7-9 and TRBJ1-5): DTGVSQNPRHKITKRGQNVTFRCDPISEHNRLYWYRQTLGQGPEFLTYFQNEAQLEKSRLLSDRFSAERPKGSFSTLEIQRTEQGDSAMYLCASTTGTGGAWQPQHFGDGTRLSIL.

The rearrangement uses TRBV28 and TRBJ1-6; D possibly corresponds to TRBD1 (5 bases). V lost 5 bases, J lost 9 bases, and 17 bases lay in between. The CDR3 runs to 15 residues. CDR1 is MDHEN and CDR2 is SYDVKM in the germline V gene. The CDR3 loop reads CASSTGRAIRSPLHF. CDR3 in DNA: TGTGCCAGCAGTACAGGCCGCGCCATCCGTTCACCCCTCCACTTT.

The gene calls are TRBV7-2 and TRBJ2-6; D is uncertain. V lost 2 bases, J lost 1 base, and 6 bases lay in between. The V gene's germline CDR1 is SGHTA and CDR2 FQGNSA. CDR3 length: 15 amino acids. CDR3 residues: CASSLQLSGANVLTF. CDR3 sequence (DNA): TGTGCCAGCAGCTTACAGCTTTCTGGGGCCAACGTCCTGACTTTC.

On this clone: The identical CDR3 is also encoded by other nucleotide sequences in the sample. The J gene is TRBJ2-2, the V gene TRBV6-4; D unresolved. V shed 2 bases and J shed 1 base, with 2 bases lying between them. The germline gives CDR1 MRHNA, CDR2 SNTAGT. This CDR3 has 13 amino acids. CDR3 residues: CASSDRNTGELFF. The CDR3 bases are TGTGCCAGCAGTGACAGGAACACCGGGGAGCTGTTTTTT.

The rearrangement links TRBV3-1 (or the pseudogene TRBV3-2) to TRBJ2-1; 8 bases are a match to TRBD2. Germline V CDR1 and CDR2: LGHDT, YNNKEL (reference sequence). The CDR3 covers 15 residues. After removal of 3 bases from V and 4 bases from J, the junction contained 5 bases not matched to a gene. CDR3 nucleotides: TGTGCCAGCAGCCAGGCGGGACTAGGGTACAATGAGCAGTTCTTC. Encoded protein: CASSQAGLGYNEQFF.

This chain connects TRBV6-5 to TRBJ1-5; tentatively, D is TRBD1 (5 bases). The V and J ends lost 5 bases and 6 bases respectively, with 17 bases between them. Germline CDR1 MNHEY, CDR2 SVGAGI. This CDR3 is built from 15 residues. Here the CDR3 reads CASSHGAGGAQPQHF. DNA for the CDR3: TGTGCCAGCAGTCATGGGGCGGGGGGAGCTCAGCCCCAGCATTTT.

The rearrangement uses TRBV4-2 and TRBJ1-5; 7 bases agree with TRBD1. Germline V gene sequence: CDR1 LGHNA, CDR2 YNFKEQ. Trimming removed 0 bases from V and 6 bases from J; junction bases left unmatched: 8. This CDR3 is 16 amino acids long. The CDR3 sequence: CASSQEIRQGTQPQHF. The CDR3 region has the DNA TGTGCCAGCAGCCAAGAGATCAGACAGGGAACTCAGCCCCAGCATTTT.

J is TRBJ1-2 and V is TRBV6-4; D ambiguous. V lost 5 bases and J lost 8, with 21 bases in between. The CDR3 covers 15 residues. Germline loops: CDR1 MRHNA, CDR2 SNTAGT. In nucleotides, the CDR3 is TGTGCCAGCAGTATTTCGGACCCCGGCCGGCGGGGCTACACCTTC. Residues: CASSISDPGRRGYTF.